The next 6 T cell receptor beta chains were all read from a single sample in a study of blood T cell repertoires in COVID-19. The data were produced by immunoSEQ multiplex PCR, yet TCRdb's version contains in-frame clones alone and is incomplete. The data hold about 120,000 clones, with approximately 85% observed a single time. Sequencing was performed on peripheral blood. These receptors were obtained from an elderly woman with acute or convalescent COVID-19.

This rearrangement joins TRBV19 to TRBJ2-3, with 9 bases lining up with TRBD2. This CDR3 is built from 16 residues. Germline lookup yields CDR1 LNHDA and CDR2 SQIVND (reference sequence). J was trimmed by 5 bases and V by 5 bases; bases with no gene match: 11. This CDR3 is CASSLRGGGLVDTQYF. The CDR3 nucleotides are TGTGCCAGTAGTTTGCGGGGGGGCGGGCTTGTAGATACGCAGTATTTT.

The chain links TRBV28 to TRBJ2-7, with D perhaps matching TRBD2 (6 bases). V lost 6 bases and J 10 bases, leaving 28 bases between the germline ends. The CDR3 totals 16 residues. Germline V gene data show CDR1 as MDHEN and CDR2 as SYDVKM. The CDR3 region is CASSTAGRLTLPVQYV. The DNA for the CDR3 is TGTGCCAGCAGCACTGCGGGACGCCTTACACTACCAGTCCAGTACGTC.

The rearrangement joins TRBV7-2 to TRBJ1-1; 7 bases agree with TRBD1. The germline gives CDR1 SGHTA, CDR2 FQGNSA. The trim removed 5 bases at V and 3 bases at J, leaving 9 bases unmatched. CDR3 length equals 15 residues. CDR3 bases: TGTGCCAGCAGCGTAAACAGGGGAGTCGACACTGAAGCTTTCTTT. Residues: CASSVNRGVDTEAFF. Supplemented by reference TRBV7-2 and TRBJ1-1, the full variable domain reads GAGVSQSPSNKVTEKGKDVELRCDPISGHTALYWYRQSLGQGLEFLIYFQGNSAPDKSGLPSDRFSAERTGGSVSTLTIQRTQQEDSAVYLCASSVNRGVDTEAFFGQGTRLTVV.

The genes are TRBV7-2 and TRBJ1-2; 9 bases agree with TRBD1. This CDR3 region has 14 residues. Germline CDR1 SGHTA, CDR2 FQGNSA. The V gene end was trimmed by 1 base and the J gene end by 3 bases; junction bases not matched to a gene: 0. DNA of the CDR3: TGTGCCAGCAGCTTAGGGACAGGGGACTATGGCTACACCTTC. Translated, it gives CASSLGTGDYGYTF. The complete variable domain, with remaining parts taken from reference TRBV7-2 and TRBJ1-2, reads GAGVSQSPSNKVTEKGKDVELRCDPISGHTALYWYRQSLGQGLEFLIYFQGNSAPDKSGLPSDRFSAERTGGSVSTLTIQRTQQEDSAVYLCASSLGTGDYGYTFGSGTRLTVV.

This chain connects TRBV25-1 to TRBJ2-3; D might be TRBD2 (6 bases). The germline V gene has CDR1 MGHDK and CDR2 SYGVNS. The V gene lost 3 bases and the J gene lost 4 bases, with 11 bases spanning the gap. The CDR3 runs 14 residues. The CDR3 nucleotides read TGTGCCAGCAGTGAGGGGGGATCGCCAGATACGCAGTATTTT. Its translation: CASSEGGSPDTQYF.

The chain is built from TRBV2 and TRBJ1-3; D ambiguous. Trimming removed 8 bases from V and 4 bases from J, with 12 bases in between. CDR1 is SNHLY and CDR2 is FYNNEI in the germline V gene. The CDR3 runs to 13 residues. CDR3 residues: CASGRETGNTIYF. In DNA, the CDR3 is TGTGCCAGCGGACGGGAAACAGGAAACACCATATATTTT. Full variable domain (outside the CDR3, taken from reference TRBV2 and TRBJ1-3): EPEVTQTPSHQVTQMGQEVILRCVPISNHLYFYWYRQILGQKVEFLVSFYNNEISEKSEIFDDQFSVERPDGSNFTLKIRSTKLEDSAMYFCASGRETGNTIYFGEGSWLTVV.